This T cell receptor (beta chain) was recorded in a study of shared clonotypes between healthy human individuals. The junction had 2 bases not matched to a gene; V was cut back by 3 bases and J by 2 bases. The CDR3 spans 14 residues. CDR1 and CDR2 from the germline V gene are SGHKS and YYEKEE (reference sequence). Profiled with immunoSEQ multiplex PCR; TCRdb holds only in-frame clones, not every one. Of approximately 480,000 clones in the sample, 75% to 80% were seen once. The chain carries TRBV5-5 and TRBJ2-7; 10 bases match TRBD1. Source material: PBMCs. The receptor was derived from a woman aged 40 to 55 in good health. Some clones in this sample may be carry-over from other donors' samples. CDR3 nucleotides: TGTGCCAGCAGCTCGGGACAGGGGCCCTACGAGCAGTACTTC. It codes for CASSSGQGPYEQYF.